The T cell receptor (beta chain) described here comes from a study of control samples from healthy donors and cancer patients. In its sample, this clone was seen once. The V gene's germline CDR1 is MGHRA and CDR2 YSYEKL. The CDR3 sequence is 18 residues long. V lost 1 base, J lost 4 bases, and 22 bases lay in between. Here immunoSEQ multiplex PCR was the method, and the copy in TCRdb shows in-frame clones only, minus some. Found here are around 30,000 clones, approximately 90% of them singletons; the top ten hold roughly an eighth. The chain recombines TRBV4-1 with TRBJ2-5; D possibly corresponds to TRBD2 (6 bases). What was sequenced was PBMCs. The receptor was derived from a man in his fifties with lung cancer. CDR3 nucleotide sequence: TGCGCCAGCAGCCAAGTTCTTATCGGGGGTCCAAATAGAGAGACCCAGTACTTC. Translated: CASSQVLIGGPNRETQYF.